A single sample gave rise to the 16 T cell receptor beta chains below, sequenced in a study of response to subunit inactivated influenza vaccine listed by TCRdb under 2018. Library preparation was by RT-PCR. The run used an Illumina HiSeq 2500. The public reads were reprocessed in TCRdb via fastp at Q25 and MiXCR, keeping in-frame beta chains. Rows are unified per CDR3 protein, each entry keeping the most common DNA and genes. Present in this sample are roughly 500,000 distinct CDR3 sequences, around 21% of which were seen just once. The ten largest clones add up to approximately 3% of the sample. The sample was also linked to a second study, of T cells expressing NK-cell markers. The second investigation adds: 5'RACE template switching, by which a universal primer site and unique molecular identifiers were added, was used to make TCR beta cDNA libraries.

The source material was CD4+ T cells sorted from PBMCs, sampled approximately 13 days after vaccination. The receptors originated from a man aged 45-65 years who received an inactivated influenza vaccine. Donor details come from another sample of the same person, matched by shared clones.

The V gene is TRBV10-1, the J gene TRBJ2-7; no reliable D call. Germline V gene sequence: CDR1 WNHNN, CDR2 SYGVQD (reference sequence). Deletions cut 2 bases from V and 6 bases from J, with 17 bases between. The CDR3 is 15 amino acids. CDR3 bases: TGCGCCAGCAGTGAGAATTCGGGCGGAATGGTCGAGCAGTACTTC. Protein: CASSENSGGMVEQYF.

CDR3 amino acids: CASSQTQGPQETQYF. CDR3 in DNA: TGTGCCAGCAGTCAAACACAGGGGCCGCAAGAGACCCAGTACTTC. The V call is TRBV9, the J call TRBJ2-5; TRBD1 matches at 7 bases. The CDR3 extends over 15 amino acids. The germline gives CDR1 SGDLS, CDR2 YYNGEE. The V segment lost 5 bases and the J segment 2 bases; nucleotides outside the gene matches: 9.

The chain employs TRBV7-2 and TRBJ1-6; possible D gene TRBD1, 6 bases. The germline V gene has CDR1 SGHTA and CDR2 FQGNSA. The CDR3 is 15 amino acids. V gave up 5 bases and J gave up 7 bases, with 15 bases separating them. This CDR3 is CASSQSGAGNSPLHF. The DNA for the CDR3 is TGTGCCAGCAGCCAGTCGGGGGCAGGGAATTCACCCCTCCACTTT.

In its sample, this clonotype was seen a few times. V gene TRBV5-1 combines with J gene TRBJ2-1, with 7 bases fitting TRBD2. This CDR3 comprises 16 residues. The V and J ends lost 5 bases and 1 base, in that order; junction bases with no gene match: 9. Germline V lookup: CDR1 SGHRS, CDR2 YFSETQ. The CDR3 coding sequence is TGCGCCAGCAGAAGGGGAGGGGTCCGTTCCTACAATGAGCAGTTCTTC. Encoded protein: CASRRGGVRSYNEQFF.

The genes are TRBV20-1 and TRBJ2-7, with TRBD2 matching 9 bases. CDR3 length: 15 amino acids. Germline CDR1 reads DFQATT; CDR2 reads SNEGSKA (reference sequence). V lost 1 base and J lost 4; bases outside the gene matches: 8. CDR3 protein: CSARGSREGSYEQYF. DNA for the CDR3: TGCAGTGCTAGAGGGTCGCGGGAGGGCTCATACGAGCAGTACTTC.

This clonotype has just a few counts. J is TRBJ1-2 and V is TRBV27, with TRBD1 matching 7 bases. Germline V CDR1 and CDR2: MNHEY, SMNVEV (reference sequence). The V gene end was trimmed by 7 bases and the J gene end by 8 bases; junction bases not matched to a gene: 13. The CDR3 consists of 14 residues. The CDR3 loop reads CASKRQGASLGYTF. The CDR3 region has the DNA TGTGCCAGCAAGAGACAGGGTGCCTCGTTAGGCTACACCTTC.

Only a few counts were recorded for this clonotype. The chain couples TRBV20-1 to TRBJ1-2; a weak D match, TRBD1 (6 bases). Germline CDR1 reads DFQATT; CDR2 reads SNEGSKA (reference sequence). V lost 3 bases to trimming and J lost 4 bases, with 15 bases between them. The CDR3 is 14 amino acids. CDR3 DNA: TGCAGTGCTAGCCCTGGGGGCGCGATCTATGGCTACACCTTC. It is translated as CSASPGGAIYGYTF.

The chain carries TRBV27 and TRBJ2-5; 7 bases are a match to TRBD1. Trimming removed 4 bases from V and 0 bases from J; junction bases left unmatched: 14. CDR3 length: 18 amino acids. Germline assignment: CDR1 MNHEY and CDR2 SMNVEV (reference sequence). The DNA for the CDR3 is TGTGCCAGCAGTTCCCGCTCTCAGGGGGTGAAGTACCAAGAGACCCAGTACTTC. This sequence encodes CASSSRSQGVKYQETQYF.

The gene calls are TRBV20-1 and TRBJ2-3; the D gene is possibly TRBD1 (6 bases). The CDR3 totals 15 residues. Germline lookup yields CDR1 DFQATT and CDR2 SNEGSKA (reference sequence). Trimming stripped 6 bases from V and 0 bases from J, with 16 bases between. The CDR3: CSADSGETSTDTQYF. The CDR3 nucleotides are TGCAGTGCCGATTCAGGGGAGACTAGCACAGATACGCAGTATTTT.

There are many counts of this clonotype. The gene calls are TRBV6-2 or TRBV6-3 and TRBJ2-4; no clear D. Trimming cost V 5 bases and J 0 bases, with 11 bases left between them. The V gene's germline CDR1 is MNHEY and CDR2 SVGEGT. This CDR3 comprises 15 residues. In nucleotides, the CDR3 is TGTGCCAGCAGTCCTACAGAGCTAGCCAAAAACATTCAGTACTTC. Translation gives CASSPTELAKNIQYF.

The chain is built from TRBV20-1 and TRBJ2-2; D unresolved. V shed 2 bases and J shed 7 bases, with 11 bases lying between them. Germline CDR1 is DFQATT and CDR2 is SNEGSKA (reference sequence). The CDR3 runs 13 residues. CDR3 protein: CSARTKNGGELFF. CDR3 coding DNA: TGCAGTGCTAGAACCAAGAACGGCGGGGAGCTGTTTTTT.

CDR3 nucleotide sequence: TGTGCCAGCAGCCTAACCCCGGGCAGACACTCTGGGGCCAACGTCCTGACTTTC. Protein product: CASSLTPGRHSGANVLTF. V and J are TRBV11-2 and TRBJ2-6; D call uncertain. The CDR3 totals 18 residues. The V gene lost 5 bases and the J gene lost 0 bases, with 17 bases spanning the gap. Germline CDR1 and CDR2: SGHAT and FQNNGV.

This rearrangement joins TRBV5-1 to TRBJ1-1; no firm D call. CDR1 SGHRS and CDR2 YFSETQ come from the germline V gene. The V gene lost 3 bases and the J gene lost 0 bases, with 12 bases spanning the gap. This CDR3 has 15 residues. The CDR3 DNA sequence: TGCGCCAGCAGCTCCGCTGGGCAGATGAACACTGAAGCTTTCTTT. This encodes CASSSAGQMNTEAFF.

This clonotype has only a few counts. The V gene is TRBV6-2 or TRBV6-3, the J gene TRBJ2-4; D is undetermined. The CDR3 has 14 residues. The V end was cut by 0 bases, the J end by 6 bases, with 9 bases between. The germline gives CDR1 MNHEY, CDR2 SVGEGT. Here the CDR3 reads CASSYSLTGNIQYF. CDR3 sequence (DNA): TGTGCCAGCAGTTACTCTCTAACGGGAAACATTCAGTACTTC.

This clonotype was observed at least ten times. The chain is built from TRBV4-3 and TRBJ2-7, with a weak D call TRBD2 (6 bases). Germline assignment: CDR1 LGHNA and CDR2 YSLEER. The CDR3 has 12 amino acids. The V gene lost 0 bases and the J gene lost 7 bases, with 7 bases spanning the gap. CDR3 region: CASSQEGGEQYF. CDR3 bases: TGCGCCAGCAGCCAAGAGGGAGGAGAGCAGTACTTC.

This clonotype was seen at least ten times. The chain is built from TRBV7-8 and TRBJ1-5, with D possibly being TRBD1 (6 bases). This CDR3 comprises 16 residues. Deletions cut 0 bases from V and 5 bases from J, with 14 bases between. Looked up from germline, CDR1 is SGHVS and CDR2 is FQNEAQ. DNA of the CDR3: TGTGCCAGCAGCTTAGCTGGAGGGGGTCCGGATCAGCCCCAGCATTTT. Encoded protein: CASSLAGGGPDQPQHF.